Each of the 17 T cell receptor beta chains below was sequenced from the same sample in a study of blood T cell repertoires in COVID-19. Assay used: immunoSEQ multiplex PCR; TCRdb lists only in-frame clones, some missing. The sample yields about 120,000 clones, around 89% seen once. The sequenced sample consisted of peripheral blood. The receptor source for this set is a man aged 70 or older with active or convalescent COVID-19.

CDR3 coding DNA: TGTGCCAGCAGCCTCGGCGGGATGGGCACTGAAGCTTTCTTT. Protein sequence: CASSLGGMGTEAFF. This chain connects TRBV14 to TRBJ1-1; D not resolved. The CDR3 runs to 14 residues. The germline CDR1 and CDR2 sequences are SGHDN and FVKESK. Trimming removed 4 bases at V and 4 bases at J, with 13 bases between.

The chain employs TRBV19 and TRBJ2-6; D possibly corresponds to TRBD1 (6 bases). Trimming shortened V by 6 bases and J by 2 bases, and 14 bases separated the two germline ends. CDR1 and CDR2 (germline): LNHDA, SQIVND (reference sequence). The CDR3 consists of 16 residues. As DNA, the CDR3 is TGTGCCAGTAGCCCAACAGGGTCTGCTGGGGCCAACGTCCTGACTTTC. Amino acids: CASSPTGSAGANVLTF.

For the CDR3, the DNA is TGCGCCAGCAGCTTCGCAGGGGAGGATACGCAGTATTTT. Translating it yields CASSFAGEDTQYF. This chain uses TRBV5-1 with TRBJ2-3; a possible D gene is TRBD1 (6 bases). The CDR3 has 13 amino acids. The germline gives CDR1 SGHRS, CDR2 YFSETQ. V lost 2 bases and J lost 6, with 10 bases in between. Variable domain in full (rest from reference TRBV5-1 and TRBJ2-3): KAGVTQTPRYLIKTRGQQVTLSCSPISGHRSVSWYQQTPGQGLQFLFEYFSETQRNKGNFPGRFSGRQFSNSRSEMNVSTLELGDSALYLCASSFAGEDTQYFGPGTRLTVL.

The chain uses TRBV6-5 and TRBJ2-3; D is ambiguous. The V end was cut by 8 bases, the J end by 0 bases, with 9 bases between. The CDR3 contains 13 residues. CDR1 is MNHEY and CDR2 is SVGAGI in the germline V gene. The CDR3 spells CASRRVSTDTQYF. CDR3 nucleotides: TGTGCCAGCCGCCGGGTGAGCACAGATACGCAGTATTTT.

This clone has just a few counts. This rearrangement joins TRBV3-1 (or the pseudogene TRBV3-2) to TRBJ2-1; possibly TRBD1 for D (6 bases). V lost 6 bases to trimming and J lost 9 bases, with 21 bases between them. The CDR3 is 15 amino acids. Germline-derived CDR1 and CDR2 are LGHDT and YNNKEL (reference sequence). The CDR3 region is CASSSQPGVGGEQFF. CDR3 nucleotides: TGTGCCAGCAGTAGCCAGCCAGGGGTGGGCGGTGAGCAGTTCTTC.

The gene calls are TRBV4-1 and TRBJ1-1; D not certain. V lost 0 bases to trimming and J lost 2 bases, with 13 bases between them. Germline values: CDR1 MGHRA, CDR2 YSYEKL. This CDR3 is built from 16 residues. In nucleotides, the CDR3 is TGCGCCAGCAGCCAAGAGGTCCTTGGGCGTAACACTGAAGCTTTCTTT. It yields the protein CASSQEVLGRNTEAFF.

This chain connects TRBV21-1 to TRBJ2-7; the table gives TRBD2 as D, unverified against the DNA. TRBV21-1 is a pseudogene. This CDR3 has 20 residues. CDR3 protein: CASSLAKTPIGREDTYEQYF. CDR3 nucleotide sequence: TGTGCCAGCAGCCTTGCCAAGACCCCTATCGGCAGGGAGGATACCTACGAGCAGTACTTC.

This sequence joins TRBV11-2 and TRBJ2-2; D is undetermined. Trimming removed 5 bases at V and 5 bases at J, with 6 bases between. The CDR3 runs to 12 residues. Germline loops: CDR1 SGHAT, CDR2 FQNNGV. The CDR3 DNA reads TGTGCCAGCAGCGTAGCTACCGGGGAGCTGTTTTTT. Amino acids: CASSVATGELFF.

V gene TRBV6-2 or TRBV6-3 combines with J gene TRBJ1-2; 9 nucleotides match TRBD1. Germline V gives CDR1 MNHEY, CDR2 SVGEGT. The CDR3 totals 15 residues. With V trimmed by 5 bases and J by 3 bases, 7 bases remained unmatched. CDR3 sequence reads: CASSDMGQGDYGYTF. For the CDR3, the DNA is TGTGCCAGCAGTGATATGGGACAGGGTGACTATGGCTACACCTTC.

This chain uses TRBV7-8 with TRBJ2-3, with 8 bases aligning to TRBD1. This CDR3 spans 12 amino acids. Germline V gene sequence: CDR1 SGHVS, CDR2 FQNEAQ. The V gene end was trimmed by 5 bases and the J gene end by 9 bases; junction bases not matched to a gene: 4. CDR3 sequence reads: CASSPGTGTQYF. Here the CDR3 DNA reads TGTGCCAGCAGCCCCGGGACAGGCACGCAGTATTTT.

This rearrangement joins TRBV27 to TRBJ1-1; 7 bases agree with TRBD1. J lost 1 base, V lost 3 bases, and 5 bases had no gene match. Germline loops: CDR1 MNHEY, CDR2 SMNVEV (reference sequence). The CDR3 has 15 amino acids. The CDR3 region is CASSLIGGANTEAFF. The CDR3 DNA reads TGTGCCAGCAGTTTGATAGGGGGCGCGAACACTGAAGCTTTCTTT.

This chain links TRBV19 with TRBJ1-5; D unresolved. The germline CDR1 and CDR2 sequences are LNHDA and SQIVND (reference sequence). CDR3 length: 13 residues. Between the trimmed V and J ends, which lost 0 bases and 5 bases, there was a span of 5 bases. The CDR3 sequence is CASSIDRDQPQHF. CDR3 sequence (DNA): TGTGCCAGTAGTATAGATCGTGATCAGCCCCAGCATTTT.

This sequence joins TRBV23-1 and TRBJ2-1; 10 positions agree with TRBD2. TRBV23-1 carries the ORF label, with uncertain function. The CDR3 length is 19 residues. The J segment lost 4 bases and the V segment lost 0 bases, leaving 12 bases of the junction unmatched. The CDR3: CASSQSSSPPSGRYNEQFF. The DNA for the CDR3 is TGCGCCAGCAGTCAATCCTCATCTCCCCCTAGCGGGAGATACAATGAGCAGTTCTTC.

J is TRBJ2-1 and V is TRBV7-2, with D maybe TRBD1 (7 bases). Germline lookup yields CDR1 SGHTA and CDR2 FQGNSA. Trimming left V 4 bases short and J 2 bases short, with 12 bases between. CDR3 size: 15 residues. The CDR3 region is CASSYAGGPYNEQFF. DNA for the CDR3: TGTGCCAGCAGCTATGCAGGGGGGCCCTACAATGAGCAGTTCTTC.

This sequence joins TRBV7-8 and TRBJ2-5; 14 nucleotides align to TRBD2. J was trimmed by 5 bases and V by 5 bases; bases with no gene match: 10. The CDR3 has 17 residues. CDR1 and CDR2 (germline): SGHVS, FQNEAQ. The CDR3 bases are TGTGCCAGCAGCGTCGGGACTAGCGGGAGTAGTTGGGAGACCCAGTACTTC. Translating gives CASSVGTSGSSWETQYF. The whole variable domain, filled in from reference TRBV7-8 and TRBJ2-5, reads GAGVSQSPRYKVAKRGQDVALRCDPISGHVSLFWYQQALGQGPEFLTYFQNEAQLDKSGLPSDRFFAERPEGSVSTLKIQRTQQEDSAVYLCASSVGTSGSSWETQYFGPGTRLLVL.

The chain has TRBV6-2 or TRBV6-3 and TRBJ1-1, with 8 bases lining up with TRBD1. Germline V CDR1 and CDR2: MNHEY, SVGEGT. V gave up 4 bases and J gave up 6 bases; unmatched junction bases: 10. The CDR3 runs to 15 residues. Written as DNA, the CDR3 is TGTGCCAGCAGTTTTCCGACAGGGGCCGGGGCTGAAGCTTTCTTT. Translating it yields CASSFPTGAGAEAFF.

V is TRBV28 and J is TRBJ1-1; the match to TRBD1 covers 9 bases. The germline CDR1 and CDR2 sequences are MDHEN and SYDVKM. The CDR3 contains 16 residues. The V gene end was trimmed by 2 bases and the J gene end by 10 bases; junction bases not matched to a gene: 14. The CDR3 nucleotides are TGTGCCAGCAGTTTACACACAGGGGGCAGGAAAGTGGGAGCTTTCTTT. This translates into CASSLHTGGRKVGAFF.